The 2 T cell receptor beta chains presented below share a single source sample, sequenced in a study of CD8+ T cells in alopecia areata. RNA extraction and reverse transcription yielded cDNA as sequencing template. Clones were read by immunoSEQ multiplex PCR, and TCRdb kept only the in-frame ones, dropping some. The sample consists of about 160,000 clones, 65% of them appearing once. Treatment reported: oral pan-JAK inhibitor, 5-10 mg twice daily. Specimen: CD4+ T cells sorted from blood, collected at week 4, from a patient treated with tofacitinib. The receptors here all came from a human donor with alopecia areata.

The rearrangement links TRBV30 to TRBJ2-3, with a possible D match to TRBD1 (5 bases). V gave up 1 base and J gave up 0 bases, with 20 bases separating them. The germline V gene encodes CDR1 GTSNPN and CDR2 SVGIG (reference sequence). This CDR3 is built from 18 residues. CDR3 amino acids: CAWSGGGAHSTSTDTQYF. The DNA of the CDR3 is TGTGCCTGGAGTGGAGGTGGGGCCCACTCCACTAGCACAGATACGCAGTATTTT.

The rearrangement uses TRBV4-3 and TRBJ1-1, with D hard to call. Per the germline V gene, CDR1 is LGHNA and CDR2 is YSLEER. V shed 5 bases and J shed 5 bases, with 12 bases lying between them. The length of the CDR3 is 13 residues. CDR3 in amino acids: CASSSIRGTEAFF. The CDR3 region has the DNA TGCGCCAGCAGCTCCATTCGGGGTACTGAAGCTTTCTTT.